This T cell receptor beta chain originates from a study of identical twins. Study-level points and caveats: Some out-of-frame alpha sequences were shared by twins, and these showed excess low generation probability. Abundant beta clonotypes from cord blood had fewer insertions, unlike memory repertoires, which showed none.

Each donor was a healthy Caucasian. This clonotype was counted a few times. Its antigen remains unidentified. TCRdb processed the 5' RACE reads anew with MiXCR; each CDR3 protein has one entry. The sample contains 200,000 to 300,000 distinct CDR3 sequences, roughly a tenth of which appear only once. The V gene lost 0 bases and the J gene lost 0 bases, with 10 bases spanning the gap. CDR3 size: 15 residues. The V gene's germline CDR1 is SGHKS and CDR2 YYEKEE (reference sequence). This sequence joins TRBV5-5 and TRBJ2-7; no definite D call. The clonotype comes from a man aged 50-60 years in good health. Sequencing was performed on memory T cells sorted from blood. The CDR3 coding sequence is TGTGCCAGCAGCTTGGGTAAGAGTAGCTCCTACGAGCAGTACTTC. Amino acids: CASSLGKSSSYEQYF. The full variable domain, its missing parts supplied by reference TRBV5-5 and TRBJ2-7, is DAGVTQSPTHLIKTRGQQVTLRCSPISGHKSVSWYQQVLGQGPQFIFQYYEKEERGRGNFPDRFSARQFPNYSSELNVNALLLGDSALYLCASSLGKSSSYEQYFGPGTRLTVT.